This is a list of T cell receptor beta chains from one sample in a study of shared clonotypes between healthy human individuals. Here immunoSEQ multiplex PCR was the method, and the copy in TCRdb shows in-frame clones only, minus some. This table holds around 480,000 clones, roughly 79% found once. Sequenced input: PBMCs. The receptors were sampled from a woman between 40 and 55 years old in good health. Some clones in this sample may be carry-over from other donors' samples. The CDR3 runs from the conserved cysteine through the conserved F or W. The order of the fields is J gene, clone size, V gene, D gene, CDR3 protein, CDR3 DNA. D genes are given only for firm matches. Rows may omit the clone size; those that give it use once, few, many or a size class.

>TRBJ1-1|NA|TRBV6-5|TRBD1
CASRGRDRLTEAFF
TGTGCCAGCAGAGGAAGGGACAGACTAACTGAAGCTTTCTTT
>TRBJ1-3|few|TRBV6-5|NA
CASSWRGISGNTIYF
TGTGCCAGCAGTTGGAGGGGCATCTCTGGAAACACCATATATTTT
>TRBJ2-4|NA|TRBV7-2|NA
CASSSRADSPLAKNIQYF
TGTGCCAGCAGCTCCAGGGCGGACAGCCCTTTAGCCAAAAACATTCAGTACTTC
>TRBJ2-7|NA|TRBV10-3|NA
CASNGPPGEQYF
TGTGCCTCAAATGGGCCCCCCGGGGAGCAGTACTTC
>TRBJ2-7|few|TRBV27|TRBD2
CASSPQREGVREQYF
TGTGCCAGCAGTCCACAGCGGGAGGGGGTACGGGAGCAGTACTTC
>TRBJ1-2|NA|TRBV6-5|NA
CASSRRPNYGYTF
TGTGCCAGCAGCCGACGGCCCAACTATGGCTACACCTTC
>TRBJ1-3|NA|TRBV21-1|NA
CASSVLQHARNTIYF
TGTGCCAGCAGTGTGCTACAACACGCACGAAACACCATATATTTT
>TRBJ2-7|NA|TRBV28|NA
CASRSQGFGYEQYF
TGTGCCAGCAGGTCACAGGGTTTCGGCTACGAGCAGTACTTC
>TRBJ2-3|NA|TRBV5-1|TRBD1
CASSLGRGQIYTDTQYF
TGCGCCAGCAGCTTGGGTCGGGGACAGATCTACACAGATACGCAGTATTTT
>TRBJ2-3|NA|TRBV4-3|TRBD2
CASSQAGTSGGDTQYF
TGCGCCAGCAGCCAAGCCGGAACTAGCGGAGGAGATACGCAGTATTTT
>TRBJ2-7|NA|TRBV7-2|NA
CASSSSGLSSYEQYF
TGTGCCAGCAGCTCATCGGGACTCAGCTCCTACGAGCAGTACTTC
>TRBJ2-7|few|TRBV7-2|TRBD2
CASSSGLAGYEQYF
TGTGCCAGCAGCTCAGGACTAGCGGGATACGAGCAGTACTTC
>TRBJ2-3|NA|TRBV4-2|NA
CASSQEGETDTQYF
TGTGCCAGCAGCCAAGAAGGCGAAACAGATACGCAGTATTTT
>TRBJ1-2|NA|TRBV28|NA
CASTQWVGLRYGYTF
TGTGCCAGCACCCAATGGGTGGGCTTACGGTATGGCTACACCTTC
>TRBJ2-2|NA|TRBV29-1|NA
CSVDLSDTGELFF
TGCAGCGTTGATCTGTCCGACACCGGGGAGCTGTTTTTT
>TRBJ2-7|NA|TRBV4-1|NA
CASSQVAISYEQYF
TGCGCCAGCAGCCAAGTCGCCATTTCCTACGAGCAGTACTTC
>TRBJ2-1|NA|TRBV4-3|NA
CASSQVLSSYNEQFF
TGCGCCAGCAGCCAAGTGTTGAGCTCCTACAATGAGCAGTTCTTC
>TRBJ1-3|once|TRBV5-4|NA
CASNHTESSGNTIYF
TGTGCCAGCAACCACACAGAGAGCTCTGGAAACACCATATATTTT
>TRBJ2-7|NA|TRBV28|TRBD1
CASRMDRVGTYEQYF
TGTGCCAGCAGAATGGACAGGGTCGGTACCTACGAGCAGTACTTC
>TRBJ1-3|NA|TRBV20-1|NA
CSGVNGNTIYF
TGCAGTGGAGTTAACGGAAACACCATATATTTT
>TRBJ2-3|many|TRBV28|TRBD1
CASSPRDRGGTDTQYF
TGTGCCAGCAGTCCGAGGGACAGGGGAGGCACAGATACGCAGTATTTT
>TRBJ1-2|NA|TRBV2|NA
CASSEVGGASYGYTF
TGTGCCAGCAGTGAGGTGGGGGGCGCCTCCTATGGCTACACCTTC
>TRBJ2-3|once|TRBV7-7|NA
CAVRGTLSTDTQYF
TGTGCAGTACGGGGGACCCTTAGCACAGATACGCAGTATTTT
>TRBJ2-6|once|TRBV28|TRBD1
CASSSAGQAYGANVLTF
TGTGCCAGCAGTTCTGCGGGACAGGCTTATGGGGCCAACGTCCTGACTTTC
>TRBJ2-5|few|TRBV7-8|NA
CASSAGNVGGETQYF
TGTGCCAGCAGCGCCGGCAACGTCGGGGGCGAGACCCAGTACTTC
>TRBJ1-1|NA|TRBV11-2|NA
CAYRGTEAFF
TGTGCCTACCGGGGCACTGAAGCTTTCTTT
>TRBJ1-3|NA|TRBV6-1|NA
CASRERGVGNTIYF
TGTGCCAGCAGGGAAAGGGGGGTTGGAAACACCATATATTTT
>TRBJ1-1|NA|TRBV6-1|TRBD1
CASSEGRGRGRGAFF
TGTGCCAGCAGTGAAGGCAGGGGGCGAGGGAGGGGAGCTTTCTTT
>TRBJ1-1|few|TRBV14|NA
CASSSRRRTEAFF
TGTGCCAGCAGCTCCCGACGGAGAACTGAAGCTTTCTTT
>TRBJ2-1|NA|TRBV19|NA
CASSPQRGFTWQFF
TGTGCCAGTAGTCCACAACGAGGGTTTACCTGGCAGTTCTTC
>TRBJ2-5|NA|TRBV5-1|NA
CASSISPGSDTETQYF
TGCGCCAGCAGCATCTCGCCCGGGAGCGATACAGAGACCCAGTACTTC
>TRBJ1-1|NA|TRBV2|NA
CASSSGENTEAFF
TGTGCCAGCAGTTCAGGGGAGAACACTGAAGCTTTCTTT
>TRBJ1-2|NA|TRBV6-6|TRBD1
CASRSTGGGGYTF
TGTGCCAGCAGGTCGACAGGGGGAGGTGGCTACACCTTC
>TRBJ1-1|few|TRBV6-1|NA
CASSPRSNTEAFF
TGTGCCAGCAGTCCGCGTTCGAACACTGAAGCTTTCTTT
>TRBJ2-1|NA|TRBV6-4|TRBD2
CASRPLAGGGNEQFF
TGTGCCAGCAGGCCCCTAGCGGGAGGGGGCAATGAGCAGTTCTTC
>TRBJ2-7|NA|TRBV4-2|NA
CASSQRDGNYEQYF
TGTGCCAGCAGCCAACGGGACGGAAACTACGAGCAGTACTTC
>TRBJ2-2|many|TRBV9|TRBD1
CASSVRQGIADTGELFF
TGTGCCAGCAGCGTACGACAGGGTATTGCGGACACCGGGGAGCTGTTTTTT
>TRBJ2-5|NA|TRBV5-4|TRBD2
CASSFGGTQETQYF
TGTGCCAGCAGCTTCGGGGGGACCCAAGAGACCCAGTACTTC
>TRBJ1-1|many|TRBV19|TRBD1
CASSPRTGGTEAFF
TGTGCCAGTAGTCCTCGGACAGGGGGCACTGAAGCTTTCTTT
>TRBJ2-2|many|TRBV27|NA
CASSLRLALGGELFF
TGTGCCAGCAGTTTAAGGCTAGCCTTAGGGGGGGAGCTGTTTTTT
>TRBJ2-7|NA|TRBV5-1|TRBD2
CASSPGTSGSGEQYF
TGCGCCAGCAGCCCGGGGACTAGCGGGAGTGGCGAGCAGTACTTC
>TRBJ2-1|NA|TRBV12-5|TRBD2
CASGTGLAGDEQFF
TGTGCTAGTGGTACGGGACTAGCGGGGGATGAGCAGTTCTTC
>TRBJ1-4|NA|TRBV6-6|NA
CASRVDEKLFF
TGTGCCAGCAGGGTTGATGAAAAACTGTTTTTT
>TRBJ2-2|NA|TRBV9|NA
CASRKEGQTGTGELFF
TGTGCCAGCAGGAAGGAAGGACAGACAGGCACCGGGGAGCTGTTTTTT
>TRBJ1-6|NA|TRBV28|TRBD1
CASSLPGTGSNSPLHF
TGTGCCAGCAGTTTGCCCGGGACAGGGAGTAATTCACCCCTCCACTTT
>TRBJ2-2|NA|TRBV18|NA
CASSPPQGPNTGELFF
TGTGCCAGCTCACCCCCCCAGGGACCGAACACCGGGGAGCTGTTTTTT
>TRBJ2-7|many|TRBV2|NA
CASKSRDASAEQYF
TGTGCCAGCAAGTCCCGGGACGCCTCGGCCGAGCAGTACTTC
>TRBJ1-5|NA|TRBV4-1|NA
CASSQTLGPVDQPQHF
TGCGCCAGCAGCCAAACCCTGGGCCCGGTGGATCAGCCCCAGCATTTT
>TRBJ1-1|few|TRBV6-5|TRBD1
CASNKDRGAEAFF
TGTGCCAGCAATAAGGACAGGGGCGCTGAAGCTTTCTTT